The 5 T cell receptor beta chains reported below all come from one sample, sequenced in a study of OX40 agonist ivuxolimab in advanced cancers. Measured with immunoSEQ multiplex PCR; TCRdb has only the in-frame clones, and not every one. The sample has tens of thousands of clones, around nine tenths seen once. The sample in question was CD4+ or CD8+ T cells sorted from blood, obtained in a trial of the OX40 agonist ivuxolimab. The receptors come from an adult with an advanced solid tumor such as melanoma, head and neck, liver or kidney cancer.

The V and J genes are TRBV7-2 and TRBJ2-5, with 11 bases aligning to TRBD2. Germline V gene lookup returns CDR1 SGHTA and CDR2 FQGNSA. The V segment lost 1 base and the J segment 4 bases; nucleotides outside the gene matches: 2. The CDR3 is made up of 15 amino acids. CDR3 residues: CASSLVSGGGETQYF. CDR3 DNA sequence: TGTGCCAGCAGCTTAGTTAGCGGGGGGGGAGAGACCCAGTACTTC.

The V call is TRBV7-9, the J call TRBJ2-7; a possible D gene is TRBD2 (5 bases). The CDR3 length is 11 residues. CDR1 and CDR2 from the germline V gene are SEHNR and FQNEAQ (reference sequence). Trimming took 3 bases from V and 7 from J, leaving 7 bases between them. In DNA form, the CDR3 reads TGTGCCAGCAGCTTTTCGGGGGAGCAGTACTTC. Encoded protein: CASSFSGEQYF.

The rearrangement uses TRBV7-9 and TRBJ2-7; D gene uncertain. Trimming took 2 bases from V and 6 from J, leaving 8 bases between them. CDR1 is SEHNR and CDR2 is FQNEAQ in the germline V gene (reference sequence). The CDR3 extends over 12 amino acids. CDR3: CASSLSQSEQYF. CDR3 DNA sequence: TGTGCCAGCAGCTTATCACAGTCCGAGCAGTACTTC.

This sequence joins TRBV7-6 and TRBJ2-7; D not resolved. Germline V gene data show CDR1 as SGHVS and CDR2 as FNYEAQ. CDR3 size: 14 residues. V was cut by 0 bases and J by 5 bases, with 11 bases left in between. CDR3 sequence (DNA): TGTGCCAGCAGCTTAGCCGACTCTACAAACGAGCAGTACTTC. It is translated as CASSLADSTNEQYF.

The chain employs TRBV6-5 and TRBJ1-6; D call uncertain. The CDR3 has 15 amino acids. Germline V gene data show CDR1 as MNHEY and CDR2 as SVGAGI. With 2 bases removed from V and 0 bases from J, the gap between germline ends came to 5 bases. The CDR3 reads CASSYTSSYNSPLHF. In DNA form, the CDR3 reads TGTGCCAGCAGTTACACCAGCTCCTATAATTCACCCCTCCACTTT.